The rows below give T cell receptor beta chains drawn from one sample of a study of OX40 agonist ivuxolimab in advanced cancers. Profiled with immunoSEQ multiplex PCR; TCRdb holds only in-frame clones, not every one. The sample includes approximately 70,000 clones, around nine tenths of them seen just once. Sequences were derived from CD4+ or CD8+ T cells sorted from blood, sampled in a trial of the OX40 agonist ivuxolimab. The receptors were sampled from an adult with an advanced solid tumor such as melanoma, head and neck, liver or kidney cancer. CDR3s include the opening cysteine and the closing phenylalanine or tryptophan. D genes are given only for firm matches. The size field is filled for only some rows; it gives once, few, many or a size class.

TRBJ2-5	NA	NA	TRBV27	TGTGCCAGCAGTATCTCCACCTCAATGACCCAGTACTTC	CASSISTSMTQYF
TRBJ1-1	TRBD1	NA	TRBV6-5	TGTGCCAGCAGTTACCTCAGATCAGGGGGCGGAACTGAAGCTTTCTTT	CASSYLRSGGGTEAFF
TRBJ1-1	NA	NA	TRBV19	TGTGCCAGTAGGCCGACAGGCGCGAACACTGAAGCTTTCTTT	CASRPTGANTEAFF
TRBJ1-1	NA	NA	TRBV27	TGTGCCAGCAAACCAGGGATGGTAAGGTCTGAAGCTTTCTTT	CASKPGMVRSEAFF
TRBJ2-7	TRBD2	once	TRBV19	TGTGCCAGTAGTACGAGGGGAGCGGGAGTTCCCTACGAGCAGTACTTC	CASSTRGAGVPYEQYF
TRBJ2-1	NA	NA	TRBV2	TGTGCCAGCAGTCGCAGGGTGCCGTACAATGAGCAGTTCTTC	CASSRRVPYNEQFF
TRBJ1-4	NA	NA	TRBV4-1	TGCGCCAGCAGCCGTCAGAGACAGGAAAGTGAAAAACTGTTTTTT	CASSRQRQESEKLFF
TRBJ2-7	NA	NA	TRBV5-5	TGTGCCAGCAGCTTTACACGACAATACGAGCAGTACTTC	CASSFTRQYEQYF
TRBJ2-5	NA	NA	TRBV5-1	TGCGCCAGCAGCTCCTACTTACAGGCGGCGGAGACCCAGTACTTC	CASSSYLQAAETQYF
TRBJ2-7	TRBD1	NA	TRBV28	TGTGCCAGCAGATCCGCCTCAGGGGGCGCCTACGAGCAGTACTTC	CASRSASGGAYEQYF
TRBJ2-5	NA	NA	TRBV5-1	TGCGCCAGCAGCCCTGGACAGCGGGAGACCCAGTACTTC	CASSPGQRETQYF
TRBJ1-1	TRBD1	NA	TRBV5-6	TGTGCCAGCAGCTTCAGGGGGCTGAGGAACACTGAAGCTTTCTTT	CASSFRGLRNTEAFF
TRBJ2-5	TRBD1	NA	TRBV4-2	TGTGCCAGCAGCCGCCGGGACAGGGGGCCTGAGACCCAGTACTTC	CASSRRDRGPETQYF
TRBJ1-1	TRBD1	NA	TRBV7-2	TGTGCCAGCAGGAGGGGACAGGCGTTTGGTGAAGCTTTCTTT	CASRRGQAFGEAFF
TRBJ2-3	NA	NA	TRBV5-1	TGCGCCAGCGCCCCCGGGACCTCTGGAGATACGCAGTATTTT	CASAPGTSGDTQYF
TRBJ2-5	NA	NA	TRBV2	TGTGCCAGCAGTTTTACAGGGATCGGTGGGGAGACCCAGTACTTC	CASSFTGIGGETQYF
TRBJ2-5	NA	NA	TRBV5-1	TGCGCCAGCAGCTCCGAACCTAGACAAGAGACCCAGTACTTC	CASSSEPRQETQYF
TRBJ2-1	TRBD2	NA	TRBV5-1	TGCGCCAGCAGCTTCCTAGCGGGATCGAACAATGAGCAGTTCTTC	CASSFLAGSNNEQFF
TRBJ2-7	NA	NA	TRBV21-1	TGTGCCAGCAGCAAAGGGAGGGGACTAGACGAGCAGTACTTC	CASSKGRGLDEQYF
TRBJ1-1	NA	NA	TRBV28	TGTGCCAGCACCTACCAGAACACTGAAGCTTTCTTT	CASTYQNTEAFF
TRBJ2-2	NA	NA	TRBV27	TGTGCCAGCAGTTTGGGCTCACCTATGGAGCTGTTTTTT	CASSLGSPMELFF
TRBJ2-7	NA	NA	TRBV4-2	TGTGCCAGCAGCCAAGAAACGTCGAGGGAGCAGTACTTC	CASSQETSREQYF
TRBJ1-4	TRBD1	NA	TRBV15	TGTGCCACCAGCGGGGGACAGGGGTTTCAGGAAAAACTGTTTTTT	CATSGGQGFQEKLFF
TRBJ2-1	NA	NA	TRBV18	TGTGCCAGCTCACCTCAGGGATCGTCAGGAGAGCAGTTCTTC	CASSPQGSSGEQFF
TRBJ1-4	NA	NA	TRBV6-5	TGTGCCAGCAGAAGGCAGGGGAACGAAAAACTGTTTTTT	CASRRQGNEKLFF
TRBJ2-3	NA	NA	TRBV29-1	TGCAGCGTCGAAGGGAGCACAGATACGCAGTATTTT	CSVEGSTDTQYF
TRBJ2-3	NA	NA	TRBV9	TGTGCCAGCAGCGTAGGGGCTGAAGAGATTAAAAGCACAGATACGCAGTATTTT	CASSVGAEEIKSTDTQYF
TRBJ2-7	TRBD2	NA	TRBV18	TGTGCCAGCTCCCTTGGACTAGCGGGAGGGCCTTCCTACGAGCAGTACTTC	CASSLGLAGGPSYEQYF
TRBJ2-1	NA	NA	TRBV6-5	TGTGCCACCAAGCGAAATGAGCAGTTCTTC	CATKRNEQFF
TRBJ1-6	NA	once	TRBV29-1	TGCAGCGTTGAAGACGGGATTGATTCACCCCTCCACTTT	CSVEDGIDSPLHF
TRBJ2-7	NA	NA	TRBV10-1	TGCGCCAGTTCTCCTCAGCAGGGTGCCCACGAGCAGTACTTC	CASSPQQGAHEQYF
TRBJ2-3	NA	once	TRBV29-1	TGCAGGGCTGAGAGCACAGATACGCAGTATTTT	CRAESTDTQYF
TRBJ1-2	NA	NA	TRBV5-8	TGTGCCAGCAGATCCGGGACACCTTATGGCTACACCTTC	CASRSGTPYGYTF
TRBJ2-1	NA	NA	TRBV19	TGTGCCAGTAAACAGGGGAGGGAGATCAATGAGCAGTTCTTC	CASKQGREINEQFF
TRBJ1-1	NA	NA	TRBV4-3	TGCGCCAGCAGCCAAGATCCAGGCAGCCGGAACACTGAAGCTTTCTTT	CASSQDPGSRNTEAFF
TRBJ2-1	NA	NA	TRBV5-8	TGTGCCAGCAGCTTGTACGAGACAGCGAATGAGCAGTTCTTC	CASSLYETANEQFF
TRBJ1-1	NA	NA	TRBV4-3	TGCGCCAGCAGCCACGCGGACAGGAACACTGAAGCTTTCTTT	CASSHADRNTEAFF
TRBJ2-7	TRBD1	once	TRBV7-2	TGTGCCAGCAGCTTAGGTGGGGGACAGGTGGCCGAGCAGTACTTC	CASSLGGGQVAEQYF
TRBJ1-1	TRBD1	NA	TRBV7-2	TGTGCCAGCAGCAAACAGGGGGTGAACACTGAAGCTTTCTTT	CASSKQGVNTEAFF
TRBJ2-7	NA	NA	TRBV6-1	TGTGCCAGCAGTGACATTCGGGACGCGGGGCGAGAGCAGTACTTC	CASSDIRDAGREQYF
TRBJ2-3	TRBD1	NA	TRBV18	TGTGCCAGCTCACCGAGGGCCTCGGGACAGGTCACAGATACGCAGTATTTT	CASSPRASGQVTDTQYF
TRBJ2-1	TRBD2	once	TRBV29-1	TGCAGCGTTGCTGAGCGGGAGTTTAAGCAGTTCTTC	CSVAEREFKQFF
TRBJ2-2	NA	NA	TRBV4-3	TGCGCCAGCAGCCAAGATGTAGGGACCAACACCGGGGAGCTGTTTTTT	CASSQDVGTNTGELFF
TRBJ2-1	TRBD2	NA	TRBV11-2	TGTGCCAGCAGCGGAAGCGGGATCCGCAATGAGCAGTTCTTC	CASSGSGIRNEQFF
TRBJ1-1	NA	NA	TRBV7-2	TGTGCCAGCAGCATCGGGTGGGGGGGAACTGAAGCTTTCTTT	CASSIGWGGTEAFF
TRBJ2-1	NA	once	TRBV7-2	TGTGCCAGCAGCTCGTATGGGGGAAATGAGCAGTTCTTC	CASSSYGGNEQFF
TRBJ2-6	NA	NA	TRBV28	TGTGCCAGCAGTTTTGGAGACCCTGGGGCCAACGTCCTGACTTTC	CASSFGDPGANVLTF